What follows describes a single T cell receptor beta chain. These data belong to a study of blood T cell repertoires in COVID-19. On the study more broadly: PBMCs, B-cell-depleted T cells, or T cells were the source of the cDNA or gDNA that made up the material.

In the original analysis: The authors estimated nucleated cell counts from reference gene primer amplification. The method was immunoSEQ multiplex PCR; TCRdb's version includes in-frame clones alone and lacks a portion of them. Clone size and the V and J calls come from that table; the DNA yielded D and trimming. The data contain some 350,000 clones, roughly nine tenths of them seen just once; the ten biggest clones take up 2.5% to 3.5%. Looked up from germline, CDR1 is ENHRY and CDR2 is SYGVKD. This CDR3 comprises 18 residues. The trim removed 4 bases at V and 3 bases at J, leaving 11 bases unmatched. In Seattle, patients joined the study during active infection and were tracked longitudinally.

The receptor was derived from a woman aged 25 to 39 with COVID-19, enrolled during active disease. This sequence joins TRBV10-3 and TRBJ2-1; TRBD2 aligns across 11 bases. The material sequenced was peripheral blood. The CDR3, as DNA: TGTGCCATCAGTGCGTCGGGATTCGGGACTAGCGGCTACAATGAGCAGTTCTTC. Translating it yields CAISASGFGTSGYNEQFF.